This T cell receptor beta chain was recorded in a study of response to subunit inactivated influenza vaccine. Study results and caveats: Authors suggested seasonal influenza vaccinations each recruit few new T cells.

TCRdb fed the RT-PCR reads into MiXCR, producing one record per CDR3 protein. This table has about 180,000 distinct CDR3 sequences, about 9% appearing once. Trimming took 4 bases from V and 0 from J; bases not matched to a gene: 2. The CDR3 has 15 residues. Germline values: CDR1 LNHNV, CDR2 YYDKDF (reference sequence). This clonotype has at least ten counts. Its specificity is not known. This receptor was identified in a man aged 45-65 years who received an inactivated influenza vaccine. The rearrangement links TRBV15 to TRBJ2-5; 10 nucleotides match TRBD2. The sample was non-naive T cells sorted from PBMCs, taken on the day of vaccination. CDR3 loop: CATSTGTSDQETQYF. CDR3 in DNA: TGTGCCACCAGCACGGGGACTAGCGACCAAGAGACCCAGTACTTC.